This TCR beta chain was profiled in a study of blood T cell repertoires in COVID-19 (dated by TCRdb to the early 2020s). With regard to the full study: Collaborator samples came from the United States, Italy and Spain and covered acute and convalescent phases of COVID-19. The material from the prospective study consisted of cDNA or gDNA derived from T cells, B-cell-depleted T cells, or PBMCs. Subjects who had been exposed to COVID-19, were actively infected with it, or had recovered from it provided the deeply sampled blood TCRbeta repertoires that made up the dataset. The repertoires were made available in a free public database intended to serve as a resource for research on the immune response to SARS-CoV-2. Samples came from the ongoing ImmuneRACE study (first 160 participants) plus 1,254 subjects from 6 global collaborators. The sample metadata nearly always contained a de-identified subject ID, COVID-19 status, age in years and sex. Where available, HLA class I and class II types were obtained from metadata supplied by the sample provider rather than from assay-based typing. Broad study findings and their caveats: Clinical and demographic metadata were provided uncurated, with the amount varying by source and participant.

The CDR3 covers 14 residues, taking in both the cysteine and the phenylalanine. The entry retains the CDR3 DNA only, 42 bases that are in frame from base 1. V is shortened by 0 bases, J by 4 bases, and the region joining them spans 7 bases. In the germline V gene (reference sequence), CDR1 corresponds to SGHNT and CDR2 to YYREEE. Points on this clone: Its target antigen remains unknown. Qualities for individual bases were not recorded, and no much larger clone is one base off.

One collaborating source in Seattle enrolled patients during active infection and followed them longitudinally through the course of disease. Collaborating institutions collected whole blood in K2EDTA tubes following their own protocols. For TCRbeta analysis, collaborators shipped samples in one of three forms: frozen whole blood, isolated PBMCs, or DNA extracted from either of those sample types. TCRbeta CDR3 regions were amplified from genomic DNA using the immunoSEQ Assay, a bias-controlled multiplex PCR. Per the authors' processing: Within the assay, amplification of reference gene primers was used to estimate how many nucleated cells each sample contained. To quantify the absolute abundance of each unique TCRbeta CDR3 rearrangement, sequence reads were collapsed and filtered. For each sample, productive Simpson clonality was calculated as the square root of Simpson's diversity index over productive rearrangements. TCRdb stores this immuneACCESS table with in-frame sequences only. Part of the clones is absent; in the studies checked, under half of the shortfall reflects unresolved V genes, and no reason is known for the rest. V, J and clone size reflect that table, while D and trimming were determined from the DNA. For this sample the table gives about 180,000 clones, of which around four fifths were detected only once. 6.5% to 9% of the sample is held by the ten biggest clonotypes.

The chain is made from TRBV5-4 and TRBJ1-4; D gene: possibly TRBD1, on 5 matching bases. The sequence was obtained from a woman between 40 and 55 years old with COVID-19, enrolled during active disease. The sequencing sample was made of peripheral blood. The DNA sequence is given as TGTGCCAGCAGCTTGGAAGGGGTTAATGAAAAACTGTTTTTT. This gives the protein CASSLEGVNEKLFF. Full variable domain (CDR3 extended with the reference TRBV5-4 and TRBJ1-4 proteins): ETGVTQSPTHLIKTRGQQVTLRCSSQSGHNTVSWYQQALGQGPQFIFQYYREEENGRGNFPPRFSGLQFPNYSSELNVNALELDDSALYLCASSLEGVNEKLFFGSGTQLSVL.